Listed below are T cell receptor beta chains from one sample, sequenced in a study of T cells after somatic rescue of genetic block. The protocol was immunoSEQ multiplex PCR, while the TCRdb copy is restricted to in-frame clones and leaves out a portion. The repertoire holds 70,000 to 95,000 clones, just under 90% seen once, with under 2% in the top ten. The sequenced sample was peripheral blood mononuclear cells (PBMCs). The receptors stem from a woman between 18 and 29 years old. Both conserved end residues are part of each CDR3.

TRBV11-2,16,CASSHLLRTRSDTQYF
TRBV10-2,14,CASSEGGAGNTIYF
TRBV5-1,15,CASSLAFVNTDTQYF
TRBV7-9,15,CASSPEGQGYHEQFF
TRBV5-1,17,CASSSGLAGGPGGELFF
TRBV27,14,CATRLGTPYYGYTF
TRBV11-1,17,CASSSRRGDRAQETQYF
TRBV18,12,CASSLSDRGYTF
TRBV4-2,13,CASSRTGGEPQHF
TRBV18,14,CASHRGFGDTEAFF
TRBV11-3,17,CASSLSLTSGGYNEQFF
TRBV7-9,17,CASSLDRGLVANEKLFF
TRBV5-4,13,CASSGRPGDGYTF
TRBV6-6,15,CASSKTGAGGQPQHF
TRBV29-1,11,CSWDPGNEQFF
TRBV28,15,CASSSTDGQAYEQYF
TRBV9,15,CASSVDAGTLYGYTF
TRBV10-2,13,CASSERANYGYAF
TRBV15,16,CATSREIGGRGDTQYF
TRBV4-2,16,CASSQDYWGYAYGYTF
TRBV28,15,CASSLGGGSPHEQYF
TRBV12-5,15,CASGLTSGPYNEQFF
TRBV7-2,14,CASSLAGTEETQYF
TRBV18,14,CASSLDRVEETQYF
TRBV18,15,CASSPKTAGWTEAFF
TRBV5-1,15,CASSLVGIPQETQYF
TRBV5-1,15,CASSAQGAGSDTQYF
TRBV2,13,CASSRYASYEQYF
TRBV19,13,CASSPGGNYEQYF
TRBV5-4,12,CASSFREAEAFF
TRBV18,13,CASSMQGMEKLFF
TRBV2,13,CASKGSFNQPQHF
TRBV19,16,CASSAGGASNYNEQFF
TRBV30,12,CAWGRGNTEAFF
TRBV7-7,16,CASSIGTSGRSDTQYF
TRBV25-1,16,CASSEFHLGGLHTQYF
TRBV18,15,CASSPSNGGGFGAFF
TRBV19,15,CASSPGTMSSYEQYF
TRBV7-5,16,CARSLWAGTGGDEAFF
TRBV5-1,13,CASSLLIGGGQFF
TRBV7-8,15,CASSLARGGSYEQYF
TRBV6-5,15,CASSYGAGREDTQYF